Here is one TCR beta chain with its context. Its cognate antigen is unknown. The PCR made use of 60 Vbeta and 13 Jbeta primers. The table came from immunoSEQ multiplex PCR; TCRdb's copy has only in-frame clones and leaves some out. The sample carries about 120,000 clones, less than 70% recorded once. The data were taken from a study of cytomegalovirus exposure and HLA in healthy donors. Study findings and constraints: Some segments of the V type, notably TRBV6-2 and TRBV6-3, were excluded as indistinguishable. As was reported, the classifier diagnosed cytomegalovirus status with high specificity and sensitivity. Prior analysis indicated that the majority of TCR beta V segments exhibited productivity approximately 87% or approximately 30% of the time.

This CDR3 is 13 amino acids long. The V gene's germline CDR1 is SGHRS and CDR2 YFSETQ. Trimming pared 2 bases from V and 3 bases from J, leaving 8 bases between. The donors comprised healthy bone marrow donors. This clonotype was sampled from a woman between 25 and 40 years old in good health and CMV-seronegative. The chain links TRBV5-1 to TRBJ2-5; D is undetermined. Sequencing was done on a sample of PBMCs. DNA for the CDR3: TGCGCCAGCAGCTTTAGAAGCGAAGAGACCCAGTACTTC. Translating gives CASSFRSEETQYF. The variable domain in full, completed from reference TRBV5-1 and TRBJ2-5, reads KAGVTQTPRYLIKTRGQQVTLSCSPISGHRSVSWYQQTPGQGLQFLFEYFSETQRNKGNFPGRFSGRQFSNSRSEMNVSTLELGDSALYLCASSFRSEETQYFGPGTRLLVL.